Each of the 25 T cell receptor beta chains below was sequenced from the same sample in a study of T cells after yellow fever vaccination. From the 5' RACE reads, TCRdb called clonotypes with MiXCR, one entry per CDR3 protein. The repertoire holds some 300,000 distinct CDR3 sequences, with 3.6% as singletons. The sample was PBMCs, taken on the day of the yellow fever booster vaccination. Every receptor here comes from a man between 18 and 35 years old who received the YFV17D yellow fever vaccine.

The J gene is TRBJ2-7, the V gene TRBV2; no firm D call. Trimming removed 6 bases from V and 2 bases from J, with 8 bases in between. The germline V gene has CDR1 SNHLY and CDR2 FYNNEI. There are 12 residues in the CDR3. The CDR3 loop is CASRVTTYEQYF. Here the CDR3 DNA reads TGTGCCAGCAGGGTGACAACCTACGAGCAGTACTTC.

This clonotype was detected many times. The chain recombines TRBV27 with TRBJ2-3; 7 nucleotides match TRBD1. Unmatched junction bases numbered 14, after V lost 5 bases and J lost 0 bases. The germline V gene encodes CDR1 MNHEY and CDR2 SMNVEV (reference sequence). This CDR3 region has 18 residues. Written as DNA, the CDR3 is TGTGCCAGCAGTCCCCGGGACAGCCATCTATTTAGCACAGATACGCAGTATTTT. It specifies CASSPRDSHLFSTDTQYF.

This clonotype has a handful of counts. The gene calls are TRBV2 and TRBJ2-1, with TRBD2 matching over 12 bases. From germline, CDR1 is SNHLY and CDR2 FYNNEI. The V segment lost 5 bases and the J segment 3 bases; nucleotides outside the gene matches: 2. This CDR3 is built from 15 residues. CDR3 in DNA: TGTGCCAGCAGTCCTAGCGGGGGGGGCTACAATGAGCAGTTCTTC. This codes for CASSPSGGGYNEQFF.

This clonotype has a count of ten or more. This chain joins TRBV5-1 and TRBJ1-6; D unclear. The CDR3 has 14 amino acids. Trimming left V 0 bases short and J 7 bases short, with 8 bases between. Germline V gene sequence: CDR1 SGHRS, CDR2 YFSETQ. In DNA, the CDR3 is TGCGCCAGCAGCTTGGGAGGCGCAAATTCACCCCTCCACTTT. Protein product: CASSLGGANSPLHF.

In this sample, this clonotype turned up many times. The chain links TRBV20-1 to TRBJ2-5; unclear D gene. The CDR3 runs 12 residues. V was cut by 6 bases and J by 7 bases, with 15 bases left in between. Germline lookup yields CDR1 DFQATT and CDR2 SNEGSKA (reference sequence). As DNA, the CDR3 is TGCAGTGCAGTACGCCCGTGGGGGACCCAGTACTTC. Amino acid sequence: CSAVRPWGTQYF.

This clonotype was counted ten times or more. The chain combines TRBV10-1 with TRBJ2-3, with D perhaps being TRBD1 or TRBD2 (5 bases each). The CDR3 has 12 amino acids. Trimming took off 10 bases at V and 6 bases at J, with 14 bases between the two ends. Germline-derived CDR1 and CDR2 are WNHNN and SYGVQD (reference sequence). This chain's CDR3 is CATGQGADTQYF. CDR3 sequence (DNA): TGCGCCACCGGGCAGGGAGCGGATACGCAGTATTTT.

This clonotype appeared many times. The chain has TRBV20-1 and TRBJ2-1; 11 bases are shared with TRBD1. This CDR3 spans 15 amino acids. Trimming cost V 5 bases and J 3 bases; bases outside gene matches: 6. Germline CDR1 DFQATT, CDR2 SNEGSKA (reference sequence). The CDR3 DNA follows: TGCAGTGCTGGCGGGGGGACAGGGGGCTACAATGAGCAGTTCTTC. This sequence encodes CSAGGGTGGYNEQFF.

The sample holds a few counts of this clonotype. This rearrangement joins TRBV7-8 to TRBJ1-4; D gene unclear. The germline gives CDR1 SGHVS, CDR2 FQNEAQ. V dropped 0 bases and J dropped 6 bases, with 8 bases sitting between them. The CDR3 has 14 residues. The CDR3, as DNA: TGTGCCAGCAGCTTAGCGTACGGGGATGAAAAACTGTTTTTT. Translating it yields CASSLAYGDEKLFF. The variable domain in full, completed from reference TRBV7-8 and TRBJ1-4, reads GAGVSQSPRYKVAKRGQDVALRCDPISGHVSLFWYQQALGQGPEFLTYFQNEAQLDKSGLPSDRFFAERPEGSVSTLKIQRTQQEDSAVYLCASSLAYGDEKLFFGSGTQLSVL.

In DNA, the CDR3 is TGTGCCAGCTCATTAGATGGGGACGCATACAATGAGCAGTTCTTC. Its protein is CASSLDGDAYNEQFF. The genes are TRBV18 and TRBJ2-1, with D perhaps matching TRBD1 or TRBD2 (5 bases each). This CDR3 has 15 residues. CDR1 is KGHSH, CDR2 LQKENI, per germline. Trimming removed 5 bases at V and 4 bases at J, with 15 bases between.

In this sample, this clonotype turned up many times. The gene calls are TRBV29-1 and TRBJ2-2; D gene unclear. Trimming left V 0 bases short and J 4 bases short, with 18 bases between. Germline lookup yields CDR1 SQVTM and CDR2 ANQGSEA. The CDR3 sequence is 17 residues long. CDR3 loop: CSVEDWGSEDSTGELFF. The CDR3 DNA reads TGCAGCGTTGAAGATTGGGGTTCTGAGGATTCCACCGGGGAGCTGTTTTTT.

The sample holds many counts of this clonotype. The rearrangement uses TRBV7-9 and TRBJ2-2; 12 positions agree with TRBD2. Losses at the gene ends were 4 bases for V and 0 bases for J; bases not matched to a gene: 12. Germline assignment: CDR1 SEHNR and CDR2 FQNEAQ (reference sequence). This CDR3 comprises 20 residues. CDR3 amino acids: CASSSTQHRLAGANTGELFF. The CDR3 coding sequence is TGTGCCAGCAGCTCGACTCAACACCGACTAGCGGGGGCGAACACCGGGGAGCTGTTTTTT. The full variable domain, completed using reference TRBV7-9 and TRBJ2-2, is DTGVSQNPRHKITKRGQNVTFRCDPISEHNRLYWYRQTLGQGPEFLTYFQNEAQLEKSRLLSDRFSAERPKGSFSTLEIQRTEQGDSAMYLCASSSTQHRLAGANTGELFFGEGSRLTVL.

The chain joins TRBV27 to TRBJ2-1; perhaps TRBD1 as D (6 bases). Trimming took 10 bases from V and 1 from J, leaving 8 bases between them. Germline V gene sequence: CDR1 MNHEY, CDR2 SMNVEV (reference sequence). CDR3 length: 12 residues. The CDR3 is CATGESYNEQFF. The CDR3 region has the DNA TGTGCCACAGGGGAGTCCTACAATGAGCAGTTCTTC.

This clonotype occurred a few times. J is TRBJ1-1 and V is TRBV19, with unresolved D. The CDR3 is made up of 12 amino acids. The ends were cut back, 4 bases at V and 8 bases at J, with 11 bases in the middle. CDR1 and CDR2 from the germline V gene are LNHDA and SQIVND (reference sequence). CDR3 in DNA: TGTGCCAGTAGTAATACAGCGGTGGAAGCTTTCTTT. It translates to CASSNTAVEAFF.

This clonotype was detected ten times or more. The chain joins TRBV20-1 to TRBJ2-1; possible D gene TRBD2, 5 bases. Trimming pared 2 bases from V and 8 bases from J, leaving 10 bases between. The CDR3 totals 12 residues. Germline CDR1 reads DFQATT; CDR2 reads SNEGSKA (reference sequence). The CDR3 DNA follows: TGCAGTGCTAGATTGAGCGGCTATGAGCAGTTCTTC. Protein product: CSARLSGYEQFF.

CDR3 DNA: TGCAGTGCCCGACAGGGGATCAACACCGGGGAGCTGTTTTTT. Protein sequence: CSARQGINTGELFF. The rearrangement joins TRBV20-1 to TRBJ2-2, with 8 nucleotides matching TRBD1. The junction had 5 bases not matched to a gene; V was cut back by 6 bases and J by 2 bases. This CDR3 is 14 amino acids long. CDR1 and CDR2 from the germline V gene are DFQATT and SNEGSKA (reference sequence).

There are a few counts of this clonotype. This chain connects TRBV4-1 to TRBJ2-2; 11 nucleotides match TRBD1. Germline V gene sequence: CDR1 MGHRA, CDR2 YSYEKL. The CDR3 is made up of 16 amino acids. J gave up 4 bases and V 4 bases, and 5 bases lay outside the gene matches. The chain's CDR3 is CASSRGQGAGTGELFF. Written as DNA, the CDR3 is TGCGCCAGCAGCCGAGGACAGGGGGCAGGCACCGGGGAGCTGTTTTTT.

This chain connects TRBV24-1 to TRBJ1-1; D gene ambiguous. The CDR3 consists of 11 residues. Germline assignment: CDR1 KGHDR and CDR2 SFDVKD. Trimming left V 12 bases short and J 7 bases short, with 14 bases between. Here the CDR3 DNA reads TGTGCCTCTTCGGACGGACTTGAAGCTTTCTTT. This translates into CASSDGLEAFF.

This rearrangement joins TRBV6-1 to TRBJ2-3; D is possibly TRBD1 (5 bases). V lost 4 bases and J 4 bases, leaving 9 bases between the germline ends. CDR3 length equals 13 residues. Looked up from germline, CDR1 is MNHNS and CDR2 is SASEGT. Here the CDR3 reads CASSADRPDTQYF. CDR3 DNA: TGTGCCAGCAGTGCCGACAGACCAGATACGCAGTATTTT.

In its sample, this clonotype was seen many times. The chain joins TRBV7-3 to TRBJ2-7; D gene uncertain. This CDR3 is 13 amino acids long. V shed 3 bases and J shed 4 bases, with 10 bases lying between them. Germline V gives CDR1 SGHTA, CDR2 FQGTGA. CDR3 loop: CASSLGWAYEQYF. CDR3 coding DNA: TGTGCCAGCAGCTTGGGGTGGGCGTACGAGCAGTACTTC.

In its sample, this clonotype was seen many times. DNA for the CDR3: TGTGCCAGCAGCGTAGACGCCCAGAGGTCCTACGAGCAGTACTTC. Translation: CASSVDAQRSYEQYF. The chain joins TRBV9 to TRBJ2-7; D gene ambiguous. This CDR3 region has 15 residues. CDR1 SGDLS and CDR2 YYNGEE come from the germline V gene. V lost 0 bases to trimming and J lost 1 base, with 11 bases between them. The full variable domain, rest sourced from reference TRBV9 and TRBJ2-7, is DSGVTQTPKHLITATGQRVTLRCSPRSGDLSVYWYQQSLDQGLQFLIQYYNGEERAKGNILERFSAQQFPDLHSELNLSSLELGDSALYFCASSVDAQRSYEQYFGPGTRLTVT.

Many counts were recorded for this clonotype. The chain links TRBV10-3 to TRBJ2-3; the D is unclear. Trimming cost V 3 bases and J 6 bases, with 16 bases left between them. The germline V gene encodes CDR1 ENHRY and CDR2 SYGVKD. The CDR3 runs to 15 residues. CDR3 sequence reads: CAISDAGTFGDTQYF. DNA for the CDR3: TGTGCCATCAGTGATGCTGGAACCTTCGGGGATACGCAGTATTTT.

This clonotype has a count of ten or more. The chain employs TRBV20-1 and TRBJ2-7, with 7 bases fitting TRBD1. Germline V gene sequence: CDR1 DFQATT, CDR2 SNEGSKA (reference sequence). The CDR3 totals 12 residues. V was pared by 6 bases and J by 3 bases, with 5 bases of the junction left unmatched. In DNA, the CDR3 is TGCAGTGCCGCAACAGGGGACTACGAGCAGTACGTC. It translates to CSAATGDYEQYV.

This clonotype has more than one count but fewer than ten. The chain's CDR3 is CASSGRDRNYGYTF. In DNA, the CDR3 is TGTGCCAGCAGCGGCAGGGACCGTAACTATGGCTACACCTTC. This chain uses TRBV9 with TRBJ1-2; tentatively, D is TRBD1 (5 bases). The germline V gene has CDR1 SGDLS and CDR2 YYNGEE. Trimming shortened V by 3 bases and J by 1 base, and 10 bases separated the two germline ends. This CDR3 is 14 amino acids long.

This chain connects TRBV7-2 to TRBJ1-4, with D uncertain. This CDR3 region has 13 residues. Germline assignment: CDR1 SGHTA and CDR2 FQGNSA. V was clipped by 3 bases and J by 6 bases, with 8 bases between them. The CDR3 reads CASSFPHYEKLFF. CDR3 sequence (DNA): TGTGCCAGCAGCTTCCCCCATTATGAAAAACTGTTTTTT.

This chain connects TRBV4-1 to TRBJ2-1; 8 nucleotides line up with TRBD2. The CDR3 has 16 amino acids. Germline V gives CDR1 MGHRA, CDR2 YSYEKL. After removal of 4 bases from V and 6 bases from J, the junction contained 11 bases not matched to a gene. CDR3 coding DNA: TGCGCCAGCAGCCCACTCGGACTAGCCGGGCCCAATGAGCAGTTCTTC. This encodes CASSPLGLAGPNEQFF.